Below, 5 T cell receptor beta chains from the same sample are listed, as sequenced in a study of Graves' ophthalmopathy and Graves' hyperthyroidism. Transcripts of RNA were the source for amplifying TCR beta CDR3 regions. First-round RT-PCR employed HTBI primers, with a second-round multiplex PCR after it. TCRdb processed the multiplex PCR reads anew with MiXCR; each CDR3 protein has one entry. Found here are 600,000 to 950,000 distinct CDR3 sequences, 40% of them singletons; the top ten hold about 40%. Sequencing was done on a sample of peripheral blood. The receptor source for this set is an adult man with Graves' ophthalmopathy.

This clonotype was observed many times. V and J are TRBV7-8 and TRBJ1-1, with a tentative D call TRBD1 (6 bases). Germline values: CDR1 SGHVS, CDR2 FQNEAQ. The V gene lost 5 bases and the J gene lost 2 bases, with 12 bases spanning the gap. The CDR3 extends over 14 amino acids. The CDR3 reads CASSLGQHNTEAFF. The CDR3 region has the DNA TGTGCCAGCAGCCTCGGACAGCATAACACTGAAGCTTTCTTT. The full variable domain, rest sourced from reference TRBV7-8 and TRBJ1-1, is GAGVSQSPRYKVAKRGQDVALRCDPISGHVSLFWYQQALGQGPEFLTYFQNEAQLDKSGLPSDRFFAERPEGSVSTLKIQRTQQEDSAVYLCASSLGQHNTEAFFGQGTRLTVV.

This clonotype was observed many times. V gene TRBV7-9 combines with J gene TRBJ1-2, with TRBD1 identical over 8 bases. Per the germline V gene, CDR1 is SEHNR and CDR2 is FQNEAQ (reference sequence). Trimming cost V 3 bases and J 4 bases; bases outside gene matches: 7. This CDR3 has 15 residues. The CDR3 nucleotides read TGTGCCAGCAGCTTTCCCCCGACAGGGGTCTATGGCTACACCTTC. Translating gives CASSFPPTGVYGYTF.

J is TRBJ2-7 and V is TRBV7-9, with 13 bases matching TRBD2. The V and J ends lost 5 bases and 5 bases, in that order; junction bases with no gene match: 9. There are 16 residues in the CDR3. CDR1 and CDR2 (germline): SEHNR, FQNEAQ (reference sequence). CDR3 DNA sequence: TGTGCCAGCAGCGGAAGAGGGACTAGCGGGAACCACGAGCAGTACTTC. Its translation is CASSGRGTSGNHEQYF.

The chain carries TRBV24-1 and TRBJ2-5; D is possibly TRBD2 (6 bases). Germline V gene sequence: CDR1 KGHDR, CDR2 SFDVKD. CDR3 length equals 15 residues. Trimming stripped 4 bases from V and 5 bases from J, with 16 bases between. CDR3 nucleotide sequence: TGTGCCACCAGTGACCGCAATGGGACTTCTGAGACCCAGTACTTC. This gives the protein CATSDRNGTSETQYF.

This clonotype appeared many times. CDR3 in amino acids: CASSVARTANTEAFF. The CDR3 region has the DNA TGTGCCAGCAGCGTAGCGCGGACAGCGAACACTGAAGCTTTCTTT. The chain carries TRBV9 and TRBJ1-1; perhaps TRBD1 as D (6 bases). The CDR3 has 15 residues. Germline lookup yields CDR1 SGDLS and CDR2 YYNGEE. The germline V and J ends were trimmed by 0 bases and 1 base, with 10 bases remaining between them. The full variable domain, its missing parts supplied by reference TRBV9 and TRBJ1-1, is DSGVTQTPKHLITATGQRVTLRCSPRSGDLSVYWYQQSLDQGLQFLIQYYNGEERAKGNILERFSAQQFPDLHSELNLSSLELGDSALYFCASSVARTANTEAFFGQGTRLTVV.